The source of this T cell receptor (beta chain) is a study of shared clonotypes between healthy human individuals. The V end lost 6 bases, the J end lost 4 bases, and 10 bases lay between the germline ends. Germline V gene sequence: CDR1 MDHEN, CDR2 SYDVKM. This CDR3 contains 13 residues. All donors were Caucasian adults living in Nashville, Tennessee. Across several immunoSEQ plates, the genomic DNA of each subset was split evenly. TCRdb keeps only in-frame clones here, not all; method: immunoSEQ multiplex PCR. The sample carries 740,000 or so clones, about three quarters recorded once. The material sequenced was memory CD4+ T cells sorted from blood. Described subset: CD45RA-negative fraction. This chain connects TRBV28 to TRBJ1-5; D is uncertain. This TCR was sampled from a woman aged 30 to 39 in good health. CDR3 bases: TGTGCCAGCAGGAGGGAACCGAATCAGCCCCAGCATTTT. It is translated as CASRREPNQPQHF.